These T cell receptor beta chains were read from a single sample in a study of T cells in Graves' hyperthyroidism and ophthalmopathy. Each CDR3 protein gets one entry after TCRdb re-called the multiplex PCR reads with MiXCR. Among approximately 330,000 distinct CDR3 sequences listed, 18% were seen once. The sequenced material came from blood. The origin of the receptors is a woman aged 45-59 years with Graves' hyperthyroidism. The CDR3 runs from the conserved cysteine through the conserved F or W. Each record gives: J gene, V gene, D gene, clone size, CDR3 DNA, CDR3 protein. A D gene is named only where the DNA matches it firmly. Clone size is stated in some rows and not others, as once, few, many or a class when expanded.

j_gene: TRBJ2-6; v_gene: TRBV2; d_gene: -; abundance: -; CDR3nt: TGTGCCAGCAGTGAGCAGGGGTCAGGGGCCAACGTCCTGACTTTC; CDR3aa: CASSEQGSGANVLTF
j_gene: TRBJ2-7; v_gene: TRBV29-1; d_gene: -; abundance: many; CDR3nt: TGCAGCGCCGAGAGTGGGCAGGAGCAGTACTTC; CDR3aa: CSAESGQEQYF
j_gene: TRBJ2-5; v_gene: TRBV4-2; d_gene: -; abundance: -; CDR3nt: TGTGCCAGCAGCCAAACTCAAACCCAAGAGACCCAGTACTTC; CDR3aa: CASSQTQTQETQYF
j_gene: TRBJ1-2; v_gene: TRBV7-9; d_gene: -; abundance: -; CDR3nt: TGTGCCAGCAGTGCAGGGTCGGCAGTCGACTATGGCTACACCTTC; CDR3aa: CASSAGSAVDYGYTF
j_gene: TRBJ2-1; v_gene: TRBV4-2; d_gene: TRBD2; abundance: few; CDR3nt: TGTGCCAGCAGCCAAGATCAACTAGCGGGTAGCTCCTACAATGAGCAGTTCTTC; CDR3aa: CASSQDQLAGSSYNEQFF
j_gene: TRBJ1-1; v_gene: TRBV6-6; d_gene: -; abundance: -; CDR3nt: TGTGCCAGCAGTTACTCGAGCACCTGGAACACTGAAGCTTTCTTT; CDR3aa: CASSYSSTWNTEAFF
j_gene: TRBJ1-2; v_gene: TRBV19; d_gene: TRBD1; abundance: few; CDR3nt: TGTGCCAGTAGCCGGACAGGGAATCTAGCTAACTATGGCTACACCTTC; CDR3aa: CASSRTGNLANYGYTF
j_gene: TRBJ2-1; v_gene: TRBV30; d_gene: -; abundance: -; CDR3nt: TGTGCCTGGACTGGCTTCAATGAGCAGTTCTTC; CDR3aa: CAWTGFNEQFF
j_gene: TRBJ2-7; v_gene: TRBV20-1; d_gene: TRBD2; abundance: many; CDR3nt: TGCAGTGCTACTAGCGGGAGCTCCTACGAGCAGTACTTC; CDR3aa: CSATSGSSYEQYF
j_gene: TRBJ2-5; v_gene: TRBV19; d_gene: TRBD1; abundance: -; CDR3nt: TGTGCCAGTACCGCTACAGGGGTAGGGGAGACCCAGTACTTC; CDR3aa: CASTATGVGETQYF
j_gene: TRBJ2-2; v_gene: TRBV27; d_gene: -; abundance: -; CDR3nt: TGTGCCAGCAGTTTTGGGGGGAAGACCGGGGAGCTGTTTTTT; CDR3aa: CASSFGGKTGELFF
j_gene: TRBJ1-1; v_gene: TRBV7-2; d_gene: -; abundance: many; CDR3nt: TGTGCCAGCAGCCCGGGACTCCCCCGGTACACTGAAGCTTTCTTT; CDR3aa: CASSPGLPRYTEAFF
j_gene: TRBJ2-5; v_gene: TRBV2; d_gene: TRBD1; abundance: many; CDR3nt: TGTGCCAGCAATAGGGGACAGGGGATGCATGGAGAGACCCAGTACTTC; CDR3aa: CASNRGQGMHGETQYF
j_gene: TRBJ2-7; v_gene: TRBV6-2/TRBV6-3; d_gene: TRBD2; abundance: -; CDR3nt: TGTGCCAGCAGCGCTAGCGGACTCTACGAGCAGTACTTC; CDR3aa: CASSASGLYEQYF
j_gene: TRBJ2-1; v_gene: TRBV10-3; d_gene: TRBD2; abundance: many; CDR3nt: TGTGCCATCAGTGGTGGGACTAGCGGGAGGGCCAATGAGCAGTTCTTC; CDR3aa: CAISGGTSGRANEQFF
j_gene: TRBJ2-1; v_gene: TRBV3-1; d_gene: -; abundance: many; CDR3nt: TGTGCCAGCAGCCAAGATGCCGGGGCTAACAATGAGCAGTTCTTC; CDR3aa: CASSQDAGANNEQFF
j_gene: TRBJ2-2; v_gene: TRBV10-3; d_gene: TRBD2; abundance: few; CDR3nt: TGTGCCATCAGGGCGGGACTAGCGGGAGGACCCAACACCGGGGAGCTGTTTTTT; CDR3aa: CAIRAGLAGGPNTGELFF
j_gene: TRBJ2-1; v_gene: TRBV10-3; d_gene: -; abundance: few; CDR3nt: TGTGCCATCAGTGATCTAGTCGGGTCTGGTGAGCAGTTCTTC; CDR3aa: CAISDLVGSGEQFF
j_gene: TRBJ1-2; v_gene: TRBV2; d_gene: -; abundance: many; CDR3nt: TGTGCCAGCGGTTCGGAGGAGACCGCTCCCAGGCAGGGCTACACCTTC; CDR3aa: CASGSEETAPRQGYTF
j_gene: TRBJ2-7; v_gene: TRBV20-1; d_gene: -; abundance: many; CDR3nt: TGCAGTGCTAGTCGGGAGCAGACGGCCGAGCAGTACTTC; CDR3aa: CSASREQTAEQYF
j_gene: TRBJ2-1; v_gene: TRBV5-1; d_gene: -; abundance: many; CDR3nt: TGCGCCAGAGAAGCCCAGTGGGTTCTCCCTTACAATGAGCAGTTCTTC; CDR3aa: CAREAQWVLPYNEQFF
j_gene: TRBJ1-3; v_gene: TRBV9; d_gene: -; abundance: -; CDR3nt: TGTGCCAGCACCCGGGGCGAAGGAAACACCATATATTTT; CDR3aa: CASTRGEGNTIYF